This is a list of T cell receptor beta chains from one sample in a study of a mutant IDH1 vaccine in newly diagnosed glioma. Antigen specificity for these receptors is unknown. Only in-frame clones appear in the TCRdb table, and some are missing; sequencing was by immunoSEQ multiplex PCR. The data hold 20,000 to 25,000 clones, with around 82% observed a single time. Sequencing used PBMCs, obtained from a glioma patient whose treatment included an IDH1 peptide vaccine. All receptors come from a man between 25 and 39 years old with glioma. Each CDR3 is given with its conserved first and last residue. The D gene is left open where the match is weak. Size values are once, few and many counts, or a class for expanded clones, and some rows have none.

abundance: .
d_gene: .
v_gene: TRBV5-8
j_gene: TRBJ1-1
CDR3nt: TGTGCCAGCAGCTTGGTATTGGGGAACACTGAAGCTTTCTTT
CDR3aa: CASSLVLGNTEAFF

abundance: .
d_gene: .
v_gene: TRBV6-5
j_gene: TRBJ2-1
CDR3nt: TGTGCTACTGGCCTGAGCGGTTACAATGAGCAGTTCTTC
CDR3aa: CATGLSGYNEQFF

abundance: .
d_gene: TRBD2
v_gene: TRBV4-1
j_gene: TRBJ2-1
CDR3nt: TGCGCCAGCAGCCACCTTAGCGGGACCTCCTACAATGAGCAGTTCTTC
CDR3aa: CASSHLSGTSYNEQFF

abundance: .
d_gene: TRBD1
v_gene: TRBV12-5
j_gene: TRBJ1-1
CDR3nt: TGTGCTAGTGGCCCTGACAGGGGGCGCGCCACTGAAGCTTTCTTT
CDR3aa: CASGPDRGRATEAFF

abundance: .
d_gene: TRBD1
v_gene: TRBV19
j_gene: TRBJ1-2
CDR3nt: TGTGCCAGTAGTATTATTCACACAGGGGCCGATGGCTACACCTTC
CDR3aa: CASSIIHTGADGYTF

abundance: once
d_gene: TRBD2
v_gene: TRBV5-1
j_gene: TRBJ2-1
CDR3nt: TGCGCCAGCAGCCGGGAGGGTATCAATGAGCAGTTCTTC
CDR3aa: CASSREGINEQFF

abundance: .
d_gene: .
v_gene: TRBV10-3
j_gene: TRBJ2-7
CDR3nt: TGTGCCATCAGTGAGGGGGGGACAGCGTTCACCTACGAGCAGTACTTC
CDR3aa: CAISEGGTAFTYEQYF

abundance: .
d_gene: TRBD2
v_gene: TRBV9
j_gene: TRBJ2-1
CDR3nt: TGTGCCAGCAGCGTAGCTAGCGGGGTTTACAATGAGCAGTTCTTC
CDR3aa: CASSVASGVYNEQFF

abundance: .
d_gene: .
v_gene: TRBV7-2
j_gene: TRBJ2-6
CDR3nt: TGTGCCAGCAGCTTAAGGTATCGTGATTGGGGCTCTGGGGCCAACGTCCTGACTTTC
CDR3aa: CASSLRYRDWGSGANVLTF

abundance: .
d_gene: .
v_gene: TRBV7-9
j_gene: TRBJ1-2
CDR3nt: TGTGCCAGCAGCCCCCGAGGTCCCGGCTACACCTTC
CDR3aa: CASSPRGPGYTF

abundance: .
d_gene: TRBD2
v_gene: TRBV9
j_gene: TRBJ2-7
CDR3nt: TGTGCCAGCAGCGCCAGCGGGAGTGAACCCCCCTACGAGCAGTACTTC
CDR3aa: CASSASGSEPPYEQYF

abundance: .
d_gene: .
v_gene: TRBV5-4
j_gene: TRBJ2-4
CDR3nt: TGTGCCAGCAGCTTGGGGAAAAACATTCAGTACTTC
CDR3aa: CASSLGKNIQYF

abundance: .
d_gene: .
v_gene: TRBV15
j_gene: TRBJ2-3
CDR3nt: TGTGCCACCAGCAGAGTACGAGTCTCAGATACGCAGTATTTT
CDR3aa: CATSRVRVSDTQYF

abundance: few
d_gene: .
v_gene: TRBV27
j_gene: TRBJ1-2
CDR3nt: TGTGCCAGCAGCTTTTCCCAGGGCGGTGGCTACACCTTC
CDR3aa: CASSFSQGGGYTF

abundance: .
d_gene: .
v_gene: TRBV7-5
j_gene: TRBJ2-7
CDR3nt: TGTGTCAGAAGCTTAACGGGGTGGGGTAAAGCCTACGAGCAGTACTTC
CDR3aa: CVRSLTGWGKAYEQYF

abundance: .
d_gene: .
v_gene: TRBV18
j_gene: TRBJ2-6
CDR3nt: TGTGCCAGCTCACCGATTCAGGGGATCTCTGGGGCCAACGTCCTGACTTTC
CDR3aa: CASSPIQGISGANVLTF

abundance: .
d_gene: .
v_gene: TRBV2
j_gene: TRBJ1-2
CDR3nt: TGTGCCAGCAGTGATGACGCGTCCCTGTCGGCGGGCTACACCTTC
CDR3aa: CASSDDASLSAGYTF

abundance: .
d_gene: .
v_gene: TRBV4-2
j_gene: TRBJ2-6
CDR3nt: TGTGCCAGCAGGCCCTCGGGACGGTCCCTCTCTGGGGCCAACGTCCTGACTTTC
CDR3aa: CASRPSGRSLSGANVLTF

abundance: once
d_gene: TRBD2
v_gene: TRBV7-7
j_gene: TRBJ2-5
CDR3nt: TGTGCCAGCAGCTCTAGCGGGAGGGATGAGACCCAGTACTTC
CDR3aa: CASSSSGRDETQYF

abundance: .
d_gene: TRBD2
v_gene: TRBV9
j_gene: TRBJ2-3
CDR3nt: TGTGCCAGCAGCGTAGGGGCGGGAGCACGCACAGATACGCAGTATTTT
CDR3aa: CASSVGAGARTDTQYF

abundance: once
d_gene: .
v_gene: TRBV4-1
j_gene: TRBJ1-6
CDR3nt: TGCGCCAGCAGCCAAGATCGAAGGGGAGCTGCGCTCCTCCACTTT
CDR3aa: CASSQDRRGAALLHF

abundance: once
d_gene: TRBD2
v_gene: TRBV4-1
j_gene: TRBJ2-1
CDR3nt: TGCGCCAGCAGCCAAGAAACTAGCGGGAGGTATTACAATGAGCAGTTCTTC
CDR3aa: CASSQETSGRYYNEQFF

abundance: .
d_gene: .
v_gene: TRBV6-1
j_gene: TRBJ2-1
CDR3nt: TGTGCCAGCAGCCCCCCAGCAGTTGAGCAGTTCTTC
CDR3aa: CASSPPAVEQFF

abundance: .
d_gene: TRBD1
v_gene: TRBV19
j_gene: TRBJ1-2
CDR3nt: TGTGCCAGTAGTATAGGCGGCAGGGGGCAAGGCTACACCTTC
CDR3aa: CASSIGGRGQGYTF

abundance: .
d_gene: TRBD1
v_gene: TRBV5-5
j_gene: TRBJ2-7
CDR3nt: TGTGCCAGCAGCTCCTGGGACAGACTGAACTACGAGCAGTACTTC
CDR3aa: CASSSWDRLNYEQYF

abundance: .
d_gene: TRBD1
v_gene: TRBV6-1
j_gene: TRBJ2-7
CDR3nt: TGTGCCAGCAGTGAATGGACGACAGGGGAACCTAACTACGAGCAGTACTTC
CDR3aa: CASSEWTTGEPNYEQYF